Listed here are 8 T cell receptor beta chains from one sample, sequenced in a study of metastatic and nonmetastatic thyroid tumors (TCRdb year 2020). Libraries were made using PCR. TCRdb records Illumina HiSeq 4000 as the sequencer. The raw public reads went through TCRdb reprocessing: fastp at Q25, MiXCR clone calling, in-frame beta chains kept. This sample has 20,000 to 25,000 clones in its table, and 20% to 25% of those were observed once. Around 4% of the sample is taken by the ten largest. None of the patients had been given any treatment before thyroid surgery. The sequenced sample was adjacent normal tissue. Receptors were obtained from a female donor with papillary thyroid cancer or a benign thyroid nodule (not recorded which). Some clones in this sample may be carry-over from other donors' samples.

This clone came up many times. V usage is TRBV14 and J usage is TRBJ2-1, with D tentatively TRBD2 (5 bases). The germline CDR1 and CDR2 sequences are SGHDN and FVKESK. The V and J ends lost 4 bases and 5 bases respectively, with 15 bases between them. The CDR3 spans 15 residues. CDR3 amino acids: CASSLLTGWDNEQFF. DNA of the CDR3: TGTGCCAGCAGCCTATTAACGGGGTGGGACAATGAGCAGTTCTTC.

This clone was recorded at least ten times. The rearrangement uses TRBV28 and TRBJ2-5, with D possibly being TRBD2 (5 bases). Trimming removed 2 bases from V and 4 bases from J, with 17 bases in between. Per the germline V gene, CDR1 is MDHEN and CDR2 is SYDVKM. The CDR3 sequence is 16 residues long. Written as DNA, the CDR3 is TGTGCCAGCAGTTTAGGTCGGGCGCCTGAGGGAGAGACCCAGTACTTC. Translation gives CASSLGRAPEGETQYF. The full variable domain, completed using reference TRBV28 and TRBJ2-5, is DVKVTQSSRYLVKRTGEKVFLECVQDMDHENMFWYRQDPGLGLRLIYFSYDVKMKEKGDIPEGYSVSREKKERFSLILESASTNQTSMYLCASSLGRAPEGETQYFGPGTRLLVL.

In this sample, this clone is medium-sized (0.01 to 0.1%). The chain links TRBV6-1 to TRBJ2-7; TRBD2 matches 9 bases. This CDR3 is built from 15 residues. J gave up 3 bases and V 2 bases, and 5 bases lay outside the gene matches. Germline values: CDR1 MNHNS, CDR2 SASEGT. This chain's CDR3 is CASSEISGSIYEQYF. The CDR3 region has the DNA TGTGCCAGCAGTGAAATTAGCGGGAGTATCTACGAGCAGTACTTC.

This clone was counted at least ten times. V usage is TRBV6-1 and J usage is TRBJ2-4; D not resolved. CDR3 size: 14 residues. Trimming took off 6 bases at V and 0 bases at J, with 9 bases between the two ends. The germline V gene has CDR1 MNHNS and CDR2 SASEGT. The CDR3 sequence: CASRSAEAKNIQYF. DNA of the CDR3: TGTGCCAGCAGATCGGCGGAAGCCAAAAACATTCAGTACTTC.

This clone was observed a few times. The chain recombines TRBV28 with TRBJ2-6, with D possibly being TRBD1 (6 bases). V was pared by 7 bases and J by 6 bases, with 19 bases between. CDR1 is MDHEN, CDR2 SYDVKM, per germline. The CDR3 has 16 residues. In DNA, the CDR3 is TGTGCCAGCATACCGGGACATCTAAGCGTGGCCAACGTCCTGACTTTC. Its protein is CASIPGHLSVANVLTF.

This clone has a count of ten or more. The chain carries TRBV4-3 and TRBJ1-4, with D uncertain. Trimming cost V 2 bases and J 0 bases, with 7 bases left between them. Germline V gene data show CDR1 as LGHNA and CDR2 as YSLEER. The CDR3 is 15 residues long. CDR3 DNA: TGCGCCAGCAGCCAAAGGACTGCAACTAATGAAAAACTGTTTTTT. Its translation is CASSQRTATNEKLFF.

Regarding this clone: The conserved phenylalanine or tryptophan is not found at the CDR3 terminus, so this likely reflects a read error. The chain has TRBV7-3 and TRBJ2-1, with a possible D match to TRBD2 (5 bases). Germline V gene lookup returns CDR1 SGHTA and CDR2 FQGTGA. V dropped 5 bases and J dropped 1 base, with 12 bases sitting between them. The CDR3 totals 15 residues. In nucleotides, the CDR3 is TGTGCCAGCAGCCCGGATCGACTATCCTACAATGAGCAGTTCCTC. Its translation is CASSPDRLSYNEQFL.

This clone came up many times. This clone may be a read error of a much larger clone one base away. The chain uses TRBV20-1 and TRBJ2-7; 11 nucleotides match TRBD2. In germline, CDR1 is DFQATT, CDR2 SNEGSKA (reference sequence). The CDR3 covers 15 residues. The CDR3 DNA sequence: TGCAGTGCGAGCGACCCTAGCGGGAGGTCTCAAGAGCAGTGCTTC. Its protein product is CSASDPSGRSQEQCF.